This T cell receptor (beta chain) derives from a study of vaccination and CD4 T cells after COVID-19. Study in general: Cells received overlapping spike peptides from SARS-CoV-2, HCoV-NL63, HCoV-OC43 and HCoV-229E as stimulation.

Cultured CD4+ T-cell DNA underwent Oncomine TCR Beta short-read sequencing. MiXCR, run by TCRdb on the PCR reads, gives a single entry per CDR3 protein. The table has more than 20,000 distinct CDR3 sequences, 50% seen once. The treatment is: roughly 11-day PBMC culture with coronavirus spike peptide pools or control peptides (ViraFEST assay). Healthy recipients of vaccination lacked prior SARS-CoV-2 infection, as evidenced by negative nucleocapsid antibodies both before and after vaccination. Researchers reported culturing about 2 million PBMCs per well with 8 to 10 IU/ml IL-2 and about 9.2 ug/ml peptide pools. The medium had half its volume replaced with fresh IL-2 medium on days 3 and 7. This CDR3 has 14 residues. Trimming took 7 bases from V and 5 from J, leaving 17 bases between them. With respect to this clonotype: Its antigen is still unknown.

This sample comprised CD4+ T cells from blood, cultured in vitro, obtained before SARS-CoV-2 vaccination. The chain has TRBV12-3 or TRBV12-4 and TRBJ1-2; D possibly corresponds to TRBD1 (5 bases). This sequence originates from a human donor who received a COVID-19 vaccine. The chain's CDR3 is CASTYQGVLYGYTF. CDR3 nucleotides: TGTGCCAGCACCTATCAAGGGGTACTGTATGGCTACACCTTC.